The 5 T cell receptor beta chains listed next were all sequenced from one sample in a study of glioma-infiltrating T cells after dendritic cell vaccination. Here immunoSEQ multiplex PCR was the method, and the copy in TCRdb shows in-frame clones only, minus some. The top ten hold roughly 14% of the sample, which has about 92,000 clones, 65% to 90% seen once. The sequencing used blood, collected before dendritic cell vaccination. The receptors were gathered from a human donor with glioblastoma.

In its sample, this clone was seen once. This chain connects TRBV6-5 to TRBJ2-7; 12 nucleotides align to TRBD2. The CDR3 covers 14 residues. Germline loops: CDR1 MNHEY, CDR2 SVGAGI. Trimming removed 5 bases from V and 6 bases from J; junction bases left unmatched: 5. The CDR3 nucleotides read TGTGCCAGCAGTCTGACTAGCGGGAGTGGCGAGCAGTACTTC. This codes for CASSLTSGSGEQYF.

There are a few counts of this clone. The chain carries TRBV27 and TRBJ1-2, with D hard to call. The CDR3 extends over 14 amino acids. Germline CDR1 MNHEY, CDR2 SMNVEV (reference sequence). Trimming took off 6 bases at V and 5 bases at J, with 16 bases between the two ends. CDR3 bases: TGTGCCAGCAGCTCGAGGGCAGAAGGTTATGGCTACACCTTC. This sequence encodes CASSSRAEGYGYTF.

The chain links TRBV9 to TRBJ1-3; unclear D gene. Germline CDR1 SGDLS, CDR2 YYNGEE. The V gene lost 0 bases and the J gene lost 0 bases, with 7 bases spanning the gap. The CDR3 consists of 15 residues. CDR3 loop: CASSVEGGSGNTIYF. The DNA for the CDR3 is TGTGCCAGCAGCGTAGAAGGCGGCTCTGGAAACACCATATATTTT.

In its sample, this clone was seen once. The J gene is TRBJ2-7, the V gene TRBV27; 9 bases match TRBD2. J was trimmed by 5 bases and V by 4 bases; bases with no gene match: 9. CDR3 length: 15 residues. Germline V CDR1 and CDR2: MNHEY, SMNVEV (reference sequence). The CDR3, as DNA: TGTGCCAGCAGTTCTGGCGGGAGGGCCGGGAACGAGCAGTACTTC. Its translation is CASSSGGRAGNEQYF.

This rearrangement joins TRBV7-2 to TRBJ1-3; the D is unclear. Germline loops: CDR1 SGHTA, CDR2 FQGNSA. There are 14 residues in the CDR3. Between the trimmed V and J ends, which lost 1 base and 2 bases, there was a span of 6 bases. In DNA form, the CDR3 reads TGTGCCAGCAGCTTAGTGAGGGCTGGAAACACCATATATTTT. Its protein product is CASSLVRAGNTIYF.